Below are 24 T cell receptor beta chains sequenced from a single sample in a study of cytomegalovirus exposure and HLA in healthy donors. Primers for the PCR totalled 60 Vbeta and 13 Jbeta. Only in-frame clones appear in the TCRdb table, and some are missing; sequencing was by immunoSEQ multiplex PCR. The data hold about 160,000 clones, with 70% to 80% observed a single time. The sequencing sample was made of PBMCs. The origin of the receptors is a man younger than 35 in good health and CMV-seropositive.

This clone has a handful of counts. The chain combines TRBV4-3 with TRBJ2-6; tentatively, D is TRBD2 (5 bases). V dropped 1 base and J dropped 4 bases, with 20 bases sitting between them. Germline V CDR1 and CDR2: LGHNA, YSLEER. The CDR3 runs to 19 residues. CDR3 sequence: CASSQGFPGNIAGANVLTF. In DNA form, the CDR3 reads TGCGCCAGCAGCCAAGGTTTCCCGGGGAATATTGCCGGGGCCAACGTCCTGACTTTC.

The chain couples TRBV27 to TRBJ2-2, with 8 bases lining up with TRBD2. The ends lost 4 bases at V and 2 bases at J; junction bases unmatched: 3. This CDR3 region has 15 residues. The germline gives CDR1 MNHEY, CDR2 SMNVEV (reference sequence). The CDR3 loop reads CASSYSGVNTGELFF. CDR3 bases: TGTGCCAGCAGTTATAGCGGGGTTAACACCGGGGAGCTGTTTTTT.

The chain has TRBV11-2 and TRBJ2-1, with 14 positions matching TRBD2. The V segment lost 5 bases and the J segment 6 bases; nucleotides outside the gene matches: 6. The CDR3 length is 16 residues. CDR1 is SGHAT, CDR2 FQNNGV, per germline. CDR3 in amino acids: CASSELGLAGVNEQFF. In DNA form, the CDR3 reads TGTGCCAGCAGCGAACTGGGACTAGCGGGAGTCAATGAGCAGTTCTTC.

The chain combines TRBV19 with TRBJ2-3, with 11 positions matching TRBD2. V shed 7 bases, J shed 4 bases, and the junction held 4 bases outside the gene matches. There are 14 residues in the CDR3. Germline V CDR1 and CDR2: LNHDA, SQIVND (reference sequence). As DNA, the CDR3 is TGTGCCAGTATGGGGACTAGCGGCCCAGATACGCAGTATTTT. Translation gives CASMGTSGPDTQYF.

The chain joins TRBV5-4 to TRBJ2-3, with 8 bases aligning to TRBD2. The CDR3 is made up of 15 amino acids. The V gene's germline CDR1 is SGHNT and CDR2 YYREEE (reference sequence). V lost 2 bases and J lost 4; bases outside the gene matches: 6. CDR3 region: CASSFGGGGSDTQYF. In nucleotides, the CDR3 is TGTGCCAGCAGCTTCGGGGGGGGAGGGTCAGATACGCAGTATTTT.

The chain has TRBV5-5 and TRBJ2-7; no clear D gene. CDR3 length: 12 amino acids. Deletions cut 1 base from V and 6 bases from J, with 8 bases between. In germline, CDR1 is SGHKS, CDR2 YYEKEE (reference sequence). CDR3 DNA: TGTGCCAGCAGCTTGCAAGAACTCGAGCAGTACTTC. It yields the protein CASSLQELEQYF.

This chain links TRBV11-2 with TRBJ2-5; the match to TRBD2 covers 8 bases. The assigned J gene may be wrong: the sequence end matches TRBJ2-7 better. This CDR3 has 15 residues. Per germline, CDR1 SGHAT and CDR2 FQNNGV. The CDR3 here is CASSSGLGANYEQYF. The CDR3 DNA follows: TGTGCCAGCAGCTCGGGACTAGGTGCCAACTACGAGCAGTACTTC.

Only one count was recorded for this clone. The rearrangement uses TRBV5-1 and TRBJ2-3, with TRBD2 matching over 9 bases. CDR1 SGHRS and CDR2 YFSETQ come from the germline V gene. Trimming took 0 bases from V and 0 from J; bases not matched to a gene: 8. This CDR3 spans 18 amino acids. The CDR3 is CASSLGTRSGRSTDTQYF. In DNA, the CDR3 is TGCGCCAGCAGCTTGGGAACAAGGAGCGGGAGGAGCACAGATACGCAGTATTTT.

This chain links TRBV5-1 with TRBJ2-1; 10 bases line up with TRBD2. V was pared by 0 bases and J by 8 bases, with 8 bases of the junction left unmatched. This CDR3 is built from 16 residues. The germline V gene encodes CDR1 SGHRS and CDR2 YFSETQ. CDR3 in DNA: TGCGCCAGCAGCTTGGGGCCTGGGACTAGCGTCCATGAGCAGTTCTTC. Protein product: CASSLGPGTSVHEQFF.

The chain uses TRBV7-2 and TRBJ2-5, with 7 bases matching TRBD2. Per germline, CDR1 SGHTA and CDR2 FQGNSA. This CDR3 contains 16 residues. V trimming: 4 bases; J trimming: 4 bases; junction bases outside the gene matches: 12. Here the CDR3 DNA reads TGTGCCAGCAGCTCAGTCCAGGATTGGGGGGGAGAGACCCAGTACTTC. Protein product: CASSSVQDWGGETQYF.

This rearrangement joins TRBV6-6 to TRBJ1-2; D not certain. V was trimmed by 5 bases and J by 2 bases, leaving 12 bases between them. The germline gives CDR1 MNHNY, CDR2 SVGAGI (reference sequence). The length of the CDR3 is 14 residues. The CDR3 sequence is CASSHQVQNYGYTF. CDR3 DNA sequence: TGTGCCAGCAGTCACCAGGTTCAGAACTATGGCTACACCTTC.

This rearrangement joins TRBV10-3 to TRBJ2-5; D not certain. Germline CDR1 ENHRY, CDR2 SYGVKD. CDR3 length: 13 residues. Trimming took off 0 bases at V and 4 bases at J, with 6 bases between the two ends. The CDR3 nucleotides read TGTGCCATCAGTGAGTCCCACGGAGAGACCCAGTACTTC. This sequence encodes CAISESHGETQYF.

V usage is TRBV2 and J usage is TRBJ2-7, with D possibly matching TRBD1 (6 bases). CDR1 and CDR2 (germline): SNHLY, FYNNEI. The CDR3 is 14 residues long. V was cut by 6 bases and J by 1 base, with 13 bases left in between. The CDR3 here is CASRVQGASYEQYF. The DNA for the CDR3 is TGTGCCAGCAGAGTACAGGGAGCGTCCTACGAGCAGTACTTC.

The chain employs TRBV4-2 and TRBJ1-1; D call uncertain. Germline lookup yields CDR1 LGHNA and CDR2 YNFKEQ. Trimming removed 0 bases from V and 10 bases from J, with 12 bases in between. This CDR3 region has 13 residues. CDR3 protein: CASSQESRLGAFF. The CDR3 nucleotides are TGTGCCAGCAGCCAAGAATCCCGGCTAGGAGCTTTCTTT.

The rearrangement links TRBV25-1 to TRBJ2-7, with 7 bases identical to TRBD2. With V trimmed by 4 bases and J by 5 bases, 8 bases remained unmatched. CDR1 is MGHDK and CDR2 is SYGVNS in the germline V gene. There are 14 residues in the CDR3. CDR3 residues: CASSGERGRHEQYF. DNA of the CDR3: TGTGCCAGCAGTGGGGAGCGGGGCAGGCACGAGCAGTACTTC.

This clone occurred once. This sequence joins TRBV7-9 and TRBJ1-2; D gene ambiguous. The CDR3 consists of 13 residues. V gave up 3 bases and J gave up 4 bases, with 9 bases separating them. Germline V gives CDR1 SEHNR, CDR2 FQNEAQ (reference sequence). The CDR3 bases are TGTGCCAGCAGCTTTCCCTTTAGCTATGGCTACACCTTC. It yields the protein CASSFPFSYGYTF.

The CDR3: CASSSGQGYSPLHF. CDR3 nucleotides: TGTGCCAGCAGCTCTGGACAGGGGTATTCACCCCTCCACTTT. The V gene is TRBV11-2, the J gene TRBJ1-6, with 9 bases fitting TRBD1. V trimming: 4 bases; J trimming: 8 bases; junction bases outside the gene matches: 3. The CDR3 sequence is 14 residues long. Germline lookup yields CDR1 SGHAT and CDR2 FQNNGV.

This clone was detected only once. CDR3 in amino acids: CASSVSGTSKETQYF. The CDR3 DNA follows: TGTGCCAGCAGCGTTTCCGGGACTAGCAAAGAGACCCAGTACTTC. This chain uses TRBV9 with TRBJ2-5; 9 nucleotides align to TRBD2. CDR1 and CDR2 (germline): SGDLS, YYNGEE. The junction had 5 bases not matched to a gene; V was cut back by 2 bases and J by 3 bases. The CDR3 length is 15 residues.

On this clone itself: The sample carries other DNA sequences with the same CDR3. The rearrangement uses TRBV19 and TRBJ1-1; 10 bases align to TRBD1. The ends lost 4 bases at V and 2 bases at J; junction bases unmatched: 4. The CDR3 extends over 15 amino acids. Germline-derived CDR1 and CDR2 are LNHDA and SQIVND (reference sequence). The CDR3 sequence is CASSRRQGANTEAFF. CDR3 DNA sequence: TGTGCCAGTAGTAGGAGACAGGGGGCTAACACTGAAGCTTTCTTT.

This clone was recorded a few times. The chain recombines TRBV9 with TRBJ1-3; possibly TRBD1 for D (5 bases). The CDR3 runs to 16 residues. V was trimmed by 2 bases and J by 0 bases, leaving 12 bases between them. Germline CDR1 and CDR2: SGDLS and YYNGEE. CDR3 coding DNA: TGTGCCAGCAGCGTGGGACTCCCGGCCTCTGGAAACACCATATATTTT. Protein product: CASSVGLPASGNTIYF.

The V and J genes are TRBV29-1 and TRBJ2-2, with TRBD1 matching over 9 bases. V lost 4 bases to trimming and J lost 2 bases; unmatched junction nucleotides: 5. From germline, CDR1 is SQVTM and CDR2 ANQGSEA. The CDR3 loop spans 15 amino acids. The CDR3 nucleotides read TGCAGCGTTGCCGGGACAGGGAGCAACACCGGGGAGCTGTTTTTT. It codes for CSVAGTGSNTGELFF.

This clone was observed a single time. CDR3 DNA: TGTGCCAGCAGCTTAAACAGGGGGCCGTGGGAGACCCAGTACTTC. Protein: CASSLNRGPWETQYF. This chain uses TRBV13 with TRBJ2-5; TRBD1 agrees at 9 bases. Germline lookup yields CDR1 PRHDT and CDR2 FYEKMQ (reference sequence). The CDR3 totals 15 residues. Germline trimming cut 2 bases from V and 5 bases from J; bases unmatched to any gene: 6.

V gene TRBV7-9 combines with J gene TRBJ1-1, with D perhaps matching TRBD1 (6 bases). The CDR3 is 14 amino acids. Trimming shortened V by 4 bases and J by 3 bases, and 12 bases separated the two germline ends. From germline, CDR1 is SEHNR and CDR2 FQNEAQ (reference sequence). This CDR3 is CASSSKQGYTEAFF. The CDR3 region has the DNA TGTGCCAGCAGCTCGAAACAGGGTTACACTGAAGCTTTCTTT.

The V call is TRBV30, the J call TRBJ1-6; 8 bases match TRBD1. This CDR3 contains 13 residues. V shed 2 bases and J 9 bases; nucleotides not matched to a gene: 3. In germline, CDR1 is GTSNPN, CDR2 SVGIG (reference sequence). CDR3: CAWSNRGSSPLHF. CDR3 DNA: TGTGCCTGGAGTAACAGGGGGAGTTCACCCCTCCACTTT.